This entry concerns a single T cell receptor beta chain. What it binds is not known. Primers: 60 Vbeta forward and 13 Jbeta reverse. Sequenced by immunoSEQ multiplex PCR; TCRdb stores in-frame clones only, minus some. The sample includes 100,000 or so clones, under 85% of them seen just once. This record belongs to a study of cytomegalovirus exposure and HLA in healthy donors. Study outcomes and limitations: Fewer N-insertions (relative to the roughly 660-donor mean) were reportedly seen in an Asian-associated ancestry cluster in a later analysis. By HLA locus, TCR association rates varied in a later analysis, with DRB1 showing the most and HLA-C the fewest. TCR beta chains associated with HLA were, in a later analysis, more clonally expanded than equally common others. Analyzed later, most CMV-associated TCR beta chains appeared HLA-restricted.

This CDR3 is built from 16 residues. CDR1 and CDR2 (germline): SGHDT, YYEEEE. With 4 bases clipped from V and 2 bases from J, the junction kept 10 bases outside the gene matches. The specimen sequenced was PBMCs. The clonotype comes from a man between 18 and 35 years old in good health and CMV-seronegative. V gene TRBV5-6 combines with J gene TRBJ2-3; 7 bases fit TRBD1. The CDR3 reads CASSRRDSKFTDTQYF. DNA for the CDR3: TGTGCCAGCAGCAGACGGGACAGCAAATTCACAGATACGCAGTATTTT.